Listed below are T cell receptor beta chains from one sample, sequenced in a study of vaccination effects on CD4 cells after COVID-19. No antigen is known for these receptors. TCRdb's table, derived via immunoSEQ multiplex PCR, lists solely in-frame clones and lacks some. The data contain 55,000 to 80,000 clones, approximately 80% of them seen just once; the ten biggest clones take up 12%. The sequencing used CD4+ T cells from PBMCs cultured with SARS-CoV-2 spike peptides, collected before COVID-19 vaccination. The receptors stem from a human donor who received a COVID-19 vaccine. The CDR3 runs from the conserved cysteine through the conserved F or W. The D gene is left open where the match is weak. Part of the rows lack a size; the others show once, few, many or a class for expanded clones.

cdr3_aa | cdr3_nt | d_call | v_call | clone_size | j_call
CASSPDSGSGQPQHF | TGCGCCAGCAGCCCGGACAGCGGAAGCGGTCAGCCCCAGCATTTT | . | TRBV5-1 | few | TRBJ1-5
CASSPGQLIQYF | TGTGCCAGCAGCCCGGGACAGCTCATTCAGTACTTC | TRBD1 | TRBV12-3/TRBV12-4 | . | TRBJ2-4
CASSLWIQGVGGNNEQFF | TGCGCCAGCAGCTTGTGGATACAGGGGGTAGGAGGGAACAATGAGCAGTTCTTC | TRBD1 | TRBV5-1 | . | TRBJ2-1
CASSGIAGPQETQYF | TGTGCCAGCAGTGGGATAGCGGGGCCACAAGAGACCCAGTACTTC | TRBD2 | TRBV2 | . | TRBJ2-5
CASSIEGSRGNQPQHF | TGTGCCAGTAGTATAGAGGGAAGCAGGGGCAATCAGCCCCAGCATTTT | . | TRBV19 | once | TRBJ1-5
CASTPARYNEQFF | TGTGCCAGCACGCCGGCTAGATACAATGAGCAGTTCTTC | . | TRBV12-3/TRBV12-4 | . | TRBJ2-1
CASSPDNRGNIQYF | TGTGCCAGCAGCCCGGACAACAGGGGTAACATTCAGTACTTC | TRBD1 | TRBV7-2 | . | TRBJ2-4
CASSLEGQGTDTQYF | TGCGCCAGCAGCTTAGAAGGGCAGGGCACAGATACGCAGTATTTT | . | TRBV5-1 | . | TRBJ2-3
CASSPRDSAGNTIYF | TGTGCCAGCAGCCCTCGGGACAGCGCTGGAAACACCATATATTTT | TRBD1 | TRBV7-9 | . | TRBJ1-3
CATSVGLAGAGELFF | TGTGCCACCAGTGTCGGACTAGCGGGTGCCGGGGAGCTGTTTTTT | TRBD2 | TRBV24-1 | . | TRBJ2-2
CASSTAGTSGGRNTGELFF | TGTGCCAGCAGTACAGCCGGGACTAGCGGGGGGCGAAACACCGGGGAGCTGTTTTTT | TRBD2 | TRBV2 | . | TRBJ2-2
CASSVKDTQYF | TGTGCCAGCAGCGTCAAGGATACGCAGTATTTT | . | TRBV7-9 | few | TRBJ2-3
CASKTDRGSGNTIYF | TGTGCCAGCAAAACGGACAGGGGCTCTGGAAACACCATATATTTT | TRBD1 | TRBV6-5 | once | TRBJ1-3
CASSRPGPTGELFF | TGTGCCAGCAGCAGGCCTGGGCCCACCGGGGAGCTGTTTTTT | . | TRBV9 | few | TRBJ2-2
CATSDLGQGGQETQYF | TGTGCCACCAGTGATTTAGGACAGGGGGGACAAGAGACCCAGTACTTC | TRBD1 | TRBV24-1 | . | TRBJ2-5
CASSLHGISNEQFF | TGCGCCAGCAGCTTGCACGGTATCTCCAATGAGCAGTTCTTC | . | TRBV5-1 | once | TRBJ2-1
CASSPRGGSSGNTIYF | TGTGCCAGCAGTCCTCGTGGAGGGAGCTCTGGAAACACCATATATTTT | . | TRBV28 | . | TRBJ1-3
CASSGAGSGPGELFF | TGTGCCAGCAGTGGGGCGGGCTCGGGGCCCGGGGAGCTGTTTTTT | . | TRBV28 | once | TRBJ2-2
CASGLGLGGGGNTIYF | TGTGCTAGTGGTTTGGGACTGGGAGGCGGTGGAAACACCATATATTTT | . | TRBV12-5 | . | TRBJ1-3
CASSRPGTYNEQFF | TGTGCCAGCAGCCGCCCGGGGACCTACAATGAGCAGTTCTTC | . | TRBV7-2 | . | TRBJ2-1
CASSYPPGTGGGVAFF | TGTGCCAGCAGTTACCCTCCCGGGACAGGCGGAGGTGTAGCTTTCTTT | TRBD1 | TRBV6-5 | . | TRBJ1-1
CASSQWGSHYGYTF | TGTGCCAGCAGCCAATGGGGCAGCCACTATGGCTACACCTTC | . | TRBV3-1/TRBV3-2 | once | TRBJ1-2
CASSGLAGTDEQFF | TGTGCCAGTAGTGGGCTAGCGGGGACAGATGAGCAGTTCTTC | TRBD2 | TRBV19 | . | TRBJ2-1
CASSPLGPSSGANVLTF | TGTGCCAGCAGCCCCCTCGGACCGAGCTCTGGGGCCAACGTCCTGACTTTC | . | TRBV14 | . | TRBJ2-6
CATSDPGTGNTGELFF | TGTGCCACCAGTGACCCCGGGACAGGGAACACCGGGGAGCTGTTTTTT | TRBD1 | TRBV24-1 | . | TRBJ2-2
CASSFLSITNYGYTF | TGTGCCAGCAGCTTTCTGAGCATAACTAACTATGGCTACACCTTC | . | TRBV7-8 | . | TRBJ1-2
CACKGRVTDTQYF | TGTGCCTGCAAGGGCAGGGTTACAGATACGCAGTATTTT | . | TRBV3-1/TRBV3-2 | . | TRBJ2-3
CAARPGNTEAFF | TGTGCCGCAAGACCAGGGAACACTGAAGCTTTCTTT | . | TRBV30 | few | TRBJ1-1
CASSPRDSGLQPQHF | TGTGCCAGCAGTCCCCGGGACAGTGGTCTTCAGCCCCAGCATTTT | TRBD1 | TRBV28 | . | TRBJ1-5
CASSPPGSATDTQYF | TGTGCCAGCAGCCCCCCGGGTTCGGCCACAGATACGCAGTATTTT | . | TRBV7-2 | few | TRBJ2-3
CASSDGLAGGRGTDTQYF | TGTGCCAGCAGTGACGGGCTAGCGGGGGGCCGTGGCACAGATACGCAGTATTTT | TRBD2 | TRBV2 | . | TRBJ2-3
CASSELAGGRRNEQFF | TGTGCCAGCAGTGAGTTAGCGGGGGGGCGGAGAAATGAGCAGTTCTTC | TRBD2 | TRBV6-4 | . | TRBJ2-1
CASSPGQGNSGANVLTF | TGTGCCAGCAGCCCCGGACAGGGGAACTCTGGGGCCAACGTCCTGACTTTC | TRBD1 | TRBV7-6 | . | TRBJ2-6
CAWSVPGTQYF | TGTGCCTGGAGTGTACCTGGGACCCAGTACTTC | . | TRBV30 | . | TRBJ2-5
CASSADRGEWETQYF | TGTGCCAGCAGCGCGGACAGGGGGGAATGGGAGACCCAGTACTTC | TRBD1 | TRBV7-2 | . | TRBJ2-5
CASSFTGENNEQFF | TGTGCCAGCAGCTTCACCGGGGAGAACAATGAGCAGTTCTTC | . | TRBV7-3 | . | TRBJ2-1
CASSQDRPGIYGYTF | TGTGCCAGCAGCCAAGATCGGCCAGGGATTTATGGCTACACCTTC | . | TRBV3-1/TRBV3-2 | . | TRBJ1-2
CASSRTGDNNQPQHF | TGCGCCAGCAGCCGGACAGGGGATAACAATCAGCCCCAGCATTTT | TRBD1 | TRBV10-2 | once | TRBJ1-5
CASSGTDYGYTF | TGTGCCAGCTCAGGGACGGACTATGGCTACACCTTC | . | TRBV18 | . | TRBJ1-2
CSCLWARPYGYTF | TGCAGCTGCCTTTGGGCGAGGCCCTATGGCTACACCTTC | . | TRBV29-1 | . | TRBJ1-2
CASRTPGLMNTEAFF | TGTGCCAGCAGGACCCCGGGACTCATGAACACTGAAGCTTTCTTT | . | TRBV6-5 | . | TRBJ1-1
CASRPPFSGGASTDTQYF | TGTGCCAGCAGGCCCCCTTTTAGCGGGGGGGCAAGCACAGATACGCAGTATTTT | TRBD2 | TRBV9 | . | TRBJ2-3
CASSSGVGETQYF | TGCGCCAGCAGCTCCGGGGTTGGGGAGACCCAGTACTTC | . | TRBV5-1 | . | TRBJ2-5
CASSQVRSSGGNEQFF | TGCGCCAGCAGCCAAGTAAGGTCTAGCGGAGGCAATGAGCAGTTCTTC | TRBD2 | TRBV4-1 | . | TRBJ2-1
CASSQANELAKNIQYF | TGTGCCAGCAGCCAAGCGAACGAACTAGCCAAAAACATTCAGTACTTC | . | TRBV4-2 | . | TRBJ2-4
CATSDFGGYQETQYF | TGTGCCACCAGTGATTTCGGGGGGTACCAAGAGACCCAGTACTTC | TRBD2 | TRBV24-1 | . | TRBJ2-5
CASSLGAVDTQYF | TGTGCCAGCAGCTTAGGGGCGGTAGATACGCAGTATTTT | . | TRBV7-9 | . | TRBJ2-3
CASSVAGLSNQPQHF | TGTGCCAGCAGCGTAGCAGGGCTTAGCAATCAGCCCCAGCATTTT | . | TRBV9 | . | TRBJ1-5
CASSPILQETQYF | TGTGCCAGCAGTCCGATCCTACAAGAGACCCAGTACTTC | . | TRBV27 | . | TRBJ2-5